Described below is a single T cell receptor (beta chain) sequence and its context. The data stem from a study of blood T cell repertoires in COVID-19. Study-wide context: Acute-phase and convalescent COVID-19 samples originated in the United States, Italy and Spain. T cells, B-cell-depleted T cells, or PBMCs supplied cDNA or gDNA.

The germline V gene encodes CDR1 LGHDT and CDR2 YNNKEL (reference sequence). This CDR3 contains 15 residues. Trimming cost V 5 bases and J 0 bases; bases outside gene matches: 5. Per the study methods: Amplifying reference gene primers gave estimates of nucleated cell counts. Profiling relied on immunoSEQ multiplex PCR, and the TCRdb table lists in-frame clones only, not all of them. That table supplies the V and J calls and clone size; D and trimming were determined from the DNA. The sample lists about 180,000 clones, less than 85% occurring once. This sequence originates from a human donor in a cohort sampled during active COVID-19. Sequencing used peripheral blood. This chain connects TRBV3-1 (or the pseudogene TRBV3-2) to TRBJ1-1; TRBD1 matches at 8 bases. The CDR3 region has the DNA TGTGCCAGCAGCGACGAACAGGGGGTGAACACTGAAGCTTTCTTT. This codes for CASSDEQGVNTEAFF.